These T cell receptor beta chains were read from a single sample in a study of OX40 agonist ivuxolimab in advanced cancers. The repertoire was sequenced with immunoSEQ multiplex PCR; TCRdb's copy has only in-frame clones and lacks some. Among about 82,000 clones, roughly 85% were seen once, and the ten largest hold around 0.88%. Sequences were derived from CD4+ or CD8+ T cells sorted from blood, sampled in a trial of the OX40 agonist ivuxolimab. These receptor sequences come from an adult with an advanced solid tumor such as melanoma, head and neck, liver or kidney cancer. Both conserved end residues are part of each CDR3. D genes are given only for firm matches. Not every row has a clone size; where given, it reads once, few, many or a size class.

D | J | size | V | DNA | CDR3
. | TRBJ2-7 | few | TRBV19 | TGTGCCAGTAGTCCCCAGGAGCCACTAACCTACGAGCAGTACTTC | CASSPQEPLTYEQYF
. | TRBJ1-5 | . | TRBV5-5 | TGTGCCAGCAGCTTGGCGGGGACTAGCAATCAGCCCCAGCATTTT | CASSLAGTSNQPQHF
. | TRBJ1-6 | . | TRBV4-3 | TGCGCCAGCAGCCAAGAAGGGGCCCGATTTATGTCACCCCTCCACTTT | CASSQEGARFMSPLHF
. | TRBJ1-5 | . | TRBV19 | TGTGCCAGCAGCGCCGGGGGATTAAGCAATCAGCCCCAGCATTTT | CASSAGGLSNQPQHF
. | TRBJ1-3 | . | TRBV19 | TGTGCCAGTAGTATGTCGATCACAGGGTCGGGAAACACCATATATTTT | CASSMSITGSGNTIYF
. | TRBJ1-2 | . | TRBV29-1 | TGCAGCGTTGAAGATCAAGGGGGGGCCAAAGGCTACACCTTC | CSVEDQGGAKGYTF
. | TRBJ1-2 | . | TRBV21-1 | TGTGCCAGCAGCCCACAGGGTTGTTCTAACTATGGCTACACCTTC | CASSPQGCSNYGYTF
TRBD2 | TRBJ2-3 | once | TRBV9 | TGTGCCAGCAGCGTAGTGGGGACTAGCGGGGCAGATACGCAGTATTTT | CASSVVGTSGADTQYF
. | TRBJ1-6 | . | TRBV2 | TGTGCCAGCACCCCGGACGTCCCGGGGTCACCCCTCCACTTT | CASTPDVPGSPLHF
. | TRBJ2-5 | . | TRBV25-1 | TGTGCCAGCAGTGACCCCGGGAGTTTGGGGACCCAGTACTTC | CASSDPGSLGTQYF
TRBD1 | TRBJ2-7 | . | TRBV30 | TGTGCCTGGAGCCGGGACAGGGCCTCCTACGAGCAGTACTTC | CAWSRDRASYEQYF
TRBD1 | TRBJ2-7 | . | TRBV6-5 | TGTGCCAGCAGCCGAGACAGGGGCTCCTACGAGCAGTACTTC | CASSRDRGSYEQYF
TRBD1 | TRBJ1-5 | . | TRBV4-2 | TGTGCCAGCAGCCAAGATGGGACAGTAGGCTATAGCAATCAGCCCCAGCATTTT | CASSQDGTVGYSNQPQHF
. | TRBJ2-7 | . | TRBV5-5 | TGTGCCAGCAGTTCCGGGACAACCTACGAGCAGTACTTC | CASSSGTTYEQYF
TRBD1 | TRBJ1-6 | few | TRBV2 | TGTGCCAGCAGGGGACAGATCGGGAATTCACCCCTCCACTTT | CASRGQIGNSPLHF
TRBD1 | TRBJ1-1 | . | TRBV5-4 | TGTGCCAGCAGCCGACAGGGGGCCGTGAGCACTGAAGCTTTCTTT | CASSRQGAVSTEAFF
. | TRBJ2-5 | . | TRBV7-9 | TGTGCCAGCTCCCGGCCCCAGGGGGGAACTGAGACCCAGTACTTC | CASSRPQGGTETQYF
. | TRBJ2-1 | . | TRBV19 | TGTGCCAGTACTCCTACAGGGATCGAGGGTTGGAATGAGCAGTTCTTC | CASTPTGIEGWNEQFF
TRBD2 | TRBJ2-3 | . | TRBV2 | TGTGCCAGCAGCCCGATACGGGGGGGCACAGATACGCAGTATTTT | CASSPIRGGTDTQYF
. | TRBJ2-3 | . | TRBV5-4 | TGTGCCAGCAGCTTGGCTACTGGCACAGATACGCAGTATTTT | CASSLATGTDTQYF
. | TRBJ1-1 | . | TRBV18 | TGTGCCAGCTCACCGGCGGGGGGAGTCACTGAAGCTTTCTTT | CASSPAGGVTEAFF
TRBD1 | TRBJ1-3 | . | TRBV30 | TGTGCCGGGATGACAGGGCTTGGAAACACCATATATTTT | CAGMTGLGNTIYF
. | TRBJ2-7 | . | TRBV5-4 | TGTGCCAGCAGCTTTTTCGCGTCCTACGAGCAGTACTTC | CASSFFASYEQYF
. | TRBJ1-1 | . | TRBV6-5 | TGTGCCAGCAGAAAACTACCGGGACAGAACACTGAAGCTTTCTTT | CASRKLPGQNTEAFF
TRBD2 | TRBJ2-2 | . | TRBV10-1 | TGCGCCAGCAGTCCCGGGACTAGCTGGACCGGGGAGCTGTTTTTT | CASSPGTSWTGELFF